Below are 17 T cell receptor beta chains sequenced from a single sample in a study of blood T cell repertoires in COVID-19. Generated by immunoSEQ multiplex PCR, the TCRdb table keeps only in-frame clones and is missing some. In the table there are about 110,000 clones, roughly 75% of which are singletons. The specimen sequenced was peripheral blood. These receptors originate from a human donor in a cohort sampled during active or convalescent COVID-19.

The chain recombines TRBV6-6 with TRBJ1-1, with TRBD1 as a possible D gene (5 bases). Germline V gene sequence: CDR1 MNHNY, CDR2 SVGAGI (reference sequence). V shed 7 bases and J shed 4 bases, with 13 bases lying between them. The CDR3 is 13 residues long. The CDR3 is CASIYVGGTEAFF. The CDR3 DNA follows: TGTGCCAGCATCTACGTGGGGGGCACTGAAGCTTTCTTT.

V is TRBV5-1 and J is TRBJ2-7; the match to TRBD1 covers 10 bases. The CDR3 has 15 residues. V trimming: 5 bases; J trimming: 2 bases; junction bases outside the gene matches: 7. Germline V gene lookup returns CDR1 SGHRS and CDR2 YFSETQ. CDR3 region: CASSQPGQGPYEQYF. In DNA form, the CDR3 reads TGCGCCAGCAGTCAGCCGGGACAGGGGCCCTACGAGCAGTACTTC. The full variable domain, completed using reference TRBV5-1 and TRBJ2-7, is KAGVTQTPRYLIKTRGQQVTLSCSPISGHRSVSWYQQTPGQGLQFLFEYFSETQRNKGNFPGRFSGRQFSNSRSEMNVSTLELGDSALYLCASSQPGQGPYEQYFGPGTRLTVT.

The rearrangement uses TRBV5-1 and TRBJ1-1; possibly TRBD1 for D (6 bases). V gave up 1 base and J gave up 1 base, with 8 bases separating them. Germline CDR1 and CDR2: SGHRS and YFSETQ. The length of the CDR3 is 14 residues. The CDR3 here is CASSLRTENTEAFF. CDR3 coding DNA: TGCGCCAGCAGCTTGAGGACAGAGAACACTGAAGCTTTCTTT.

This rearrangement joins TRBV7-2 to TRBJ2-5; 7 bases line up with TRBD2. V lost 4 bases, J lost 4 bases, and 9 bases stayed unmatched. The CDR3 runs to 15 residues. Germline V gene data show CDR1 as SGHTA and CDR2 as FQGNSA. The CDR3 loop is CASSYPGGGGETQYF. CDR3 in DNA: TGTGCCAGCAGCTATCCGGGGGGAGGTGGAGAGACCCAGTACTTC.

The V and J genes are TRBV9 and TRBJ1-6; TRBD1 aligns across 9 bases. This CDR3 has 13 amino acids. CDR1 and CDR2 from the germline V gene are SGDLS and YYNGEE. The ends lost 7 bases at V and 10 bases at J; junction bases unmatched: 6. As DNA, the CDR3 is TGTGCCAGCCGGACAGGGGAATTCTCACCCCTCCACTTT. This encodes CASRTGEFSPLHF. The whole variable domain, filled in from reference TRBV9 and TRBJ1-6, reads DSGVTQTPKHLITATGQRVTLRCSPRSGDLSVYWYQQSLDQGLQFLIQYYNGEERAKGNILERFSAQQFPDLHSELNLSSLELGDSALYFCASRTGEFSPLHFGNGTRLTVT.

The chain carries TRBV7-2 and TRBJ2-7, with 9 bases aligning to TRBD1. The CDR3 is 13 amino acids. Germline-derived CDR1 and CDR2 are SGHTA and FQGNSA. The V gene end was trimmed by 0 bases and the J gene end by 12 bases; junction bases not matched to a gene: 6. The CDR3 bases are TGTGCCAGCAGCTTAGCGGGACAGGGACTCTCGTACTTC. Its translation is CASSLAGQGLSYF.

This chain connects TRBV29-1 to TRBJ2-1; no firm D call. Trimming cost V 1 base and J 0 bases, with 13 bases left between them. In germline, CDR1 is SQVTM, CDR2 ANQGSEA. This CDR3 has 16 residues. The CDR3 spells CSVEVMSLHSYNEQFF. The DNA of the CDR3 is TGCAGCGTTGAAGTAATGTCACTCCACTCCTACAATGAGCAGTTCTTC.

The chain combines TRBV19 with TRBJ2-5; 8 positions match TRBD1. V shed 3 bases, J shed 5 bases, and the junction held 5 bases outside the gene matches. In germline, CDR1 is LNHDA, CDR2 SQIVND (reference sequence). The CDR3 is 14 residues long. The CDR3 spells CASSMSRGLETQYF. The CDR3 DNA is TGTGCCAGTAGTATGTCCAGGGGGCTTGAGACCCAGTACTTC.

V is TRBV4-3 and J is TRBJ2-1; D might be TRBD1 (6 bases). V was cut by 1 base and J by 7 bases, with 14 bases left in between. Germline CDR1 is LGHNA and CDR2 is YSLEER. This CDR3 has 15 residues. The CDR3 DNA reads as TGCGCCAGCAGCCAAGGGCAGGGGAGTGTAAATGAGCAGTTCTTC. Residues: CASSQGQGSVNEQFF.

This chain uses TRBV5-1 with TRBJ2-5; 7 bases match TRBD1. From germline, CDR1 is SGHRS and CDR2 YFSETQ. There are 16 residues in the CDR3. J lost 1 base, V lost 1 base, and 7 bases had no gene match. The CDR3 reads CASSLTPGTVQETQYF. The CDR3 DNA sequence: TGCGCCAGCAGCTTGACACCCGGGACAGTCCAAGAGACCCAGTACTTC.

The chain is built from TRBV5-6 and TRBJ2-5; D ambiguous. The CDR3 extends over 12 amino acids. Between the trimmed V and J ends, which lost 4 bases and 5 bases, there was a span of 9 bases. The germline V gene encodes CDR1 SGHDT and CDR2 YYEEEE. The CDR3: CASSLGIETQYF. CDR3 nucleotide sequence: TGTGCCAGCAGCCTAGGTATTGAGACCCAGTACTTC. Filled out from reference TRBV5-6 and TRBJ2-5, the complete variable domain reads DAGVTQSPTHLIKTRGQQVTLRCSPKSGHDTVSWYQQALGQGPQFIFQYYEEEERQRGNFPDRFSGHQFPNYSSELNVNALLLGDSALYLCASSLGIETQYFGPGTRLLVL.

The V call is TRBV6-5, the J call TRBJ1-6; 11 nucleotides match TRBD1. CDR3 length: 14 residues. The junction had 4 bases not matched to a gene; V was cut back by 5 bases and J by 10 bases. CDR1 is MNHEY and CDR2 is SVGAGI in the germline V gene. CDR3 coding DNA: TGTGCCAGCAGTCAGGACAGGGGGCGATCACCCCTCCACTTT. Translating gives CASSQDRGRSPLHF.

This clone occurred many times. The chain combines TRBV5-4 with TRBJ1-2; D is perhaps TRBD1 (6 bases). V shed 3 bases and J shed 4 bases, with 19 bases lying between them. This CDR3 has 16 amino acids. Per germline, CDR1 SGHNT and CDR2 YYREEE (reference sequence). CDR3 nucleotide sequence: TGTGCCAGCAGCTCCACGGGTTGGGACACTGCCTATGGCTACACCTTC. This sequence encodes CASSSTGWDTAYGYTF. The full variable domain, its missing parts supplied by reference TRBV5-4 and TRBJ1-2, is ETGVTQSPTHLIKTRGQQVTLRCSSQSGHNTVSWYQQALGQGPQFIFQYYREEENGRGNFPPRFSGLQFPNYSSELNVNALELDDSALYLCASSSTGWDTAYGYTFGSGTRLTVV.

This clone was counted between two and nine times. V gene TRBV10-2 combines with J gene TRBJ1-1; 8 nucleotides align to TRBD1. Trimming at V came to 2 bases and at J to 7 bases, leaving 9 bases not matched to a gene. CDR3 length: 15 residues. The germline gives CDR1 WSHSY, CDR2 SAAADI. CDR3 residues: CASSERDRGRFEAFF. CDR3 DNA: TGCGCCAGCAGTGAGCGAGACAGGGGAAGGTTTGAAGCTTTCTTT.

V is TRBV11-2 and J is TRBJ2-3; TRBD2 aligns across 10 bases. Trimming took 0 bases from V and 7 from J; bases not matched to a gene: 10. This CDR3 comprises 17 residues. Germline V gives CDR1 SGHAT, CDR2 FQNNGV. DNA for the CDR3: TGTGCCAGCAGCTTAGACGCCCTTAGCGGGGGGCTTAATACGCAGTATTTT. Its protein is CASSLDALSGGLNTQYF.

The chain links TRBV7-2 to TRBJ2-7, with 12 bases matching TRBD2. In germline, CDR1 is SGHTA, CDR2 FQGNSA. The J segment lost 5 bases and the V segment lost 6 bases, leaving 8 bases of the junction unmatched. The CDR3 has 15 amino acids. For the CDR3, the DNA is TGTGCCAGCAGTCCTACTAGCGGGAGGTTCCACGAGCAGTACTTC. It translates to CASSPTSGRFHEQYF.

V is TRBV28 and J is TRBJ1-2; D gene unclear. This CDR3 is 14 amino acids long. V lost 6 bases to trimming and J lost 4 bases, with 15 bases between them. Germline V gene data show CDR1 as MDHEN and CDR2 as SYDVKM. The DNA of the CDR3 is TGTGCCAGCAGGCCGCCCGGCGGAGGCTATGGCTACACCTTC. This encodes CASRPPGGGYGYTF.